The next 3 T cell receptor beta chains were all read from a single sample in a study of glioma-infiltrating T cells. Using RNA template, CDR3s of TCR alpha and beta were amplified with iRepertoire arm-PCR. In TCRdb, the multiplex PCR reads were re-called with MiXCR into one record per CDR3 protein. The table shows under 6,500 distinct CDR3 sequences, with roughly 42% occurring only once. The sequenced sample consisted of glioma tissue, nonneoplastic brain tissue, or PBMCs (not recorded which). These receptor sequences come from a human donor with low-grade glioma or glioblastoma, undergoing nonglioma brain surgery, or in good health (not recorded which).

The V and J genes are TRBV11-1 and TRBJ2-1; 14 bases fit TRBD2. Trimming took 5 bases from V and 4 from J; bases not matched to a gene: 1. Germline-derived CDR1 and CDR2 are SGHAT and FQDESV (reference sequence). This CDR3 region has 15 residues. In DNA form, the CDR3 reads TGTGCCAGCAGCCGGACTAGCGGGAGGTACAATGAGCAGTTCTTC. It specifies CASSRTSGRYNEQFF. The full variable domain, completed using reference TRBV11-1 and TRBJ2-1, is EAEVAQSPRYKITEKSQAVAFWCDPISGHATLYWYRQILGQGPELLVQFQDESVVDDSQLPKDRFSAERLKGVDSTLKIQPAELGDSAMYLCASSRTSGRYNEQFFGPGTRLTVL.

This clonotype is medium-sized (0.01 to 0.1%). The J gene is TRBJ2-1, the V gene TRBV6-1, with 10 positions matching TRBD2. Germline CDR1 reads MNHNS; CDR2 reads SASEGT. There are 14 residues in the CDR3. J lost 5 bases, V lost 8 bases, and 6 bases had no gene match. The CDR3 sequence is CASYRTSGNNEQFF. CDR3 DNA: TGTGCCAGCTATAGGACTAGCGGAAACAATGAGCAGTTCTTC.

The rearrangement links TRBV6-2 or TRBV6-3 to TRBJ2-1, with 11 bases fitting TRBD2. This CDR3 comprises 14 residues. Trimming at V came to 5 bases and at J to 8 bases, leaving 5 bases not matched to a gene. Germline V CDR1 and CDR2: MNHEY, SVGEGT. Here the CDR3 DNA reads TGTGCCAGCAGTCATCAGACTAGCGGGGATGAGCAGTTCTTC. This encodes CASSHQTSGDEQFF.